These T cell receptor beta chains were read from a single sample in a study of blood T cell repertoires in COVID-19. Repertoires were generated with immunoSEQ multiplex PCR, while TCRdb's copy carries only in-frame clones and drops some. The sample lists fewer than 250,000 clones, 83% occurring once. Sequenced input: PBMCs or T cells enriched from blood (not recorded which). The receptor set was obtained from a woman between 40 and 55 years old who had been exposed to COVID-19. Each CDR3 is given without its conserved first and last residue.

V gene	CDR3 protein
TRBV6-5	ASSTSQGQGHGYT
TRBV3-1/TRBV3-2	ASSQVIGGGAYNEQF
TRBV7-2	ASSVIRGYTGELF
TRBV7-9	ASSLVGEGYGYT
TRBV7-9	ASSLVSGEGYT
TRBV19	ASSGKQGDYGYT
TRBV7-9	ASSSTSGGTSTDTQY
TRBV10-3	AISPDRVTDTQY
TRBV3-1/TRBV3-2	ASSHGDSPLH
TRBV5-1	ASSPNPQGGGEKLF
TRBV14	ASSHSDRGLVQNTGELF
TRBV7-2	ASSNPGQDNYGYT
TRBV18	ASSPRYMAYEQY
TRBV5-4	ASSSHGWGRDTEAF
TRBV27	ASSYVGGDQPQH
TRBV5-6	ASSLDGGLTYEQY
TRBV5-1	ASSLNPSGGQETQY
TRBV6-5	ASSQTGHYGYT
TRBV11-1	ASSPQADTQY
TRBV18	ASSPPRDRPYFEQY
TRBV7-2	ASSFGIAGARGELF
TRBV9	ASSVQGASRETQY
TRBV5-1	ASSLEQGGYEQY
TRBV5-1	ASSLSLSQGTYEQY
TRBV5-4	ASSWWTGSNYGYT
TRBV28	ASSAGQGSNQPQH
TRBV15	ATSGSTGTRTNEKLF
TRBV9	ASSVSRALGGPSYGYT
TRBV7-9	ASSFGDQPQH
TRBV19	ASSFRTSGGLYEQY
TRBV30	AWSGLAGGYNEQF
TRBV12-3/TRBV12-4	ASSFVVNTEAF
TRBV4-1	ASSLAGQGASEQY
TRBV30	AWTPSGSTNEKLF
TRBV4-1	ASSQDYRGLWEKLF
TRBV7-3	ASSPTQDSLETQY
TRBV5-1	ASSLAGGGQPQH
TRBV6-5	ASSYRPTGGDSPLH
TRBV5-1	ASSLFRPSEVPLSSYNEQF
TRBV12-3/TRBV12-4	ASTSGGDGYT
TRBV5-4	ASSLVPSGGGVSDTQY
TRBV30	AWREGARPYNSPLH
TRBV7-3	ASSLTMGQGYGAF
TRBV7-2	ASSLVPRADTQY
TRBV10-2	ASGGSTLGETQY